The 21 T cell receptor beta chains given below trace back to one sample, sequenced in a study of T-cell memory formation after mild COVID-19. TCRdb re-called the 5' RACE reads with MiXCR, one entry per CDR3 protein. Of approximately 210,000 distinct CDR3 sequences listed, about 27% are singletons. Sequences were obtained from PBMCs or a T cell subset sorted from them (not recorded which). Source of these receptors: an adult woman who had mild COVID-19 (a few samples of this study predate the infection). Cell type and time point are not known.

This chain links TRBV5-1 with TRBJ1-6; 9 bases are shared with TRBD1. Germline CDR1 reads SGHRS; CDR2 reads YFSETQ. Trimming cost V 4 bases and J 5 bases; bases outside gene matches: 4. CDR3 size: 15 residues. The CDR3 DNA reads TGCGCCAGCAGCCCATGGACAGGGGATAATTCACCCCTCCACTTT. Translated, it gives CASSPWTGDNSPLHF.

The V call is TRBV12-3 or TRBV12-4, the J call TRBJ2-1; 8 bases are a match to TRBD2. The length of the CDR3 is 16 residues. V lost 3 bases, J lost 3 bases, and 7 bases stayed unmatched. The CDR3 bases are TGTGCCAGCAGTTTCTCAGCGGGAGAGGGCTACAATGAGCAGTTCTTC. It codes for CASSFSAGEGYNEQFF.

This chain uses TRBV6-1 with TRBJ1-1; D gene ambiguous. V lost 4 bases, J lost 1 base, and 10 bases lay in between. This CDR3 has 14 residues. The germline CDR1 and CDR2 sequences are MNHNS and SASEGT. The CDR3 coding sequence is TGTGCCAGCAGTGCCTCGCTTAAGAACACTGAAGCTTTCTTT. Translated: CASSASLKNTEAFF.

This clonotype showed up just once. Compared with germline, one end of the junction differs, possibly owing to a read error. The chain links TRBV7-9 to TRBJ2-3; 7 bases are a match to TRBD2. Germline CDR1 and CDR2: SEHNR and FQNEAQ (reference sequence). The CDR3 is made up of 13 amino acids. The CDR3 region is CDSSLARGGAQYF. CDR3 DNA: TGTGACAGCAGCTTAGCCCGGGGAGGGGCGCAGTATTTT.

This clonotype is a singleton in its sample. The chain has TRBV12-3 or TRBV12-4 and TRBJ2-1; 8 bases line up with TRBD2. The trim removed 5 bases at V and 12 bases at J, leaving 18 bases unmatched. The CDR3 runs 16 residues. CDR3 sequence: CASSPTGLAGFLPQFF. The CDR3 DNA is TGTGCCAGCAGTCCCACGGGGCTAGCGGGCTTCTTACCGCAGTTCTTC.

This clonotype has ten or more counts. The chain is built from TRBV18 and TRBJ2-7; TRBD2 aligns across 7 bases. The CDR3 extends over 12 amino acids. Germline assignment: CDR1 KGHSH and CDR2 LQKENI. V lost 5 bases and J lost 5; bases outside the gene matches: 3. CDR3 loop: CASSGGRDEQYF. As DNA, the CDR3 is TGTGCCAGCTCAGGAGGGAGGGACGAGCAGTACTTC. Together with reference TRBV18 and TRBJ2-7, the CDR3 gives the full variable domain: NAGVMQNPRHLVRRRGQEARLRCSPMKGHSHVYWYRQLPEEGLKFMVYLQKENIIDESGMPKERFSAEFPKEGPSILRIQQVVRGDSAAYFCASSGGRDEQYFGPGTRLTVT.

This clonotype was detected only a few times. This chain's CDR3 is CASSTSWTSGLSTTDTQYF. CDR3 nucleotide sequence: TGTGCCAGCAGCACCTCTTGGACTAGCGGACTTAGCACCACAGATACGCAGTATTTT. The chain employs TRBV7-9 and TRBJ2-3; 10 positions agree with TRBD2. Per the germline V gene, CDR1 is SEHNR and CDR2 is FQNEAQ (reference sequence). The CDR3 totals 19 residues. V trimming: 5 bases; J trimming: 2 bases; junction bases outside the gene matches: 16. Using reference TRBV7-9 and TRBJ2-3 for the parts outside the CDR3, the full variable domain is DTGVSQNPRHKITKRGQNVTFRCDPISEHNRLYWYRQTLGQGPEFLTYFQNEAQLEKSRLLSDRFSAERPKGSFSTLEIQRTEQGDSAMYLCASSTSWTSGLSTTDTQYFGPGTRLTVL.

The chain is built from TRBV7-2 and TRBJ2-1, with 13 bases lining up with TRBD2. CDR1 and CDR2 (germline): SGHTA, FQGNSA. Trimming removed 5 bases from V and 6 bases from J; junction bases left unmatched: 4. This CDR3 is built from 15 residues. Written as DNA, the CDR3 is TGTGCCAGCAGCCTCGGACTAGCGGGAGTCAATGAGCAGTTCTTC. It specifies CASSLGLAGVNEQFF.

The V gene is TRBV7-2, the J gene TRBJ2-1; D remains ambiguous. Germline V gene sequence: CDR1 SGHTA, CDR2 FQGNSA. The CDR3 covers 17 residues. The V end lost 5 bases, the J end lost 5 bases, and 22 bases lay between the germline ends. In nucleotides, the CDR3 is TGTGCCAGCAGCCGGCTCCTCGGGCAGGCCACAAACAATGAGCAGTTCTTC. Translating it yields CASSRLLGQATNNEQFF.

This clonotype has just a few counts. The chain combines TRBV29-1 with TRBJ2-5; D is ambiguous. Germline CDR1 is SQVTM and CDR2 is ANQGSEA. Trimming shortened V by 3 bases and J by 5 bases, and 10 bases separated the two germline ends. The CDR3 runs 12 residues. The CDR3 spells CSVDTAGETQYF. CDR3 sequence (DNA): TGCAGCGTTGACACGGCTGGGGAGACCCAGTACTTC.

The rearrangement uses TRBV7-3 and TRBJ2-2; D is unresolved. The V end was cut by 9 bases, the J end by 4 bases, with 12 bases between. CDR1 is SGHTA, CDR2 FQGTGA, per germline. The length of the CDR3 is 13 residues. CDR3 nucleotides: TGTGCCAGTCGGAGTGGTCCCACCGGGGAGCTGTTTTTT. This sequence encodes CASRSGPTGELFF.

This clonotype was observed a handful of times. This chain links TRBV29-1 with TRBJ2-1; 7 positions agree with TRBD2. CDR3 length equals 15 residues. The V gene end was trimmed by 4 bases and the J gene end by 2 bases; junction bases not matched to a gene: 8. Germline V lookup: CDR1 SQVTM, CDR2 ANQGSEA. CDR3 sequence: CSVARDYTAYNEQFF. The DNA of the CDR3 is TGCAGCGTTGCCCGGGACTACACCGCCTACAATGAGCAGTTCTTC.

V usage is TRBV7-9 and J usage is TRBJ2-3; D possibly corresponds to TRBD2 (6 bases). CDR1 and CDR2 from the germline V gene are SEHNR and FQNEAQ (reference sequence). The CDR3 covers 16 residues. Trimming took off 4 bases at V and 2 bases at J, with 16 bases between the two ends. The CDR3: CASSSGDLRLTDTQYF. The CDR3 bases are TGTGCCAGCAGCTCCGGGGACTTGCGGCTCACAGATACGCAGTATTTT.

The chain combines TRBV7-6 with TRBJ1-2; possible D gene TRBD1, 5 bases. This CDR3 contains 12 residues. Germline CDR1 is SGHVS and CDR2 is FNYEAQ. Between the trimmed V and J ends, which lost 1 base and 14 bases, there was a span of 14 bases. CDR3 DNA: TGTGCCAGCAGCTTAGAAGACAGCCCTCAAACCTTC. Protein sequence: CASSLEDSPQTF.

V gene TRBV29-1 combines with J gene TRBJ2-3, with unresolved D. The CDR3 extends over 14 amino acids. Trimming shortened V by 4 bases and J by 0 bases, and 11 bases separated the two germline ends. Germline assignment: CDR1 SQVTM and CDR2 ANQGSEA. In DNA form, the CDR3 reads TGCAGCGTTGGAACTTACACTAGCACAGATACGCAGTATTTT. This gives the protein CSVGTYTSTDTQYF.

The chain joins TRBV20-1 to TRBJ2-1, with D perhaps TRBD1 or TRBD2 (5 bases each). Deletions cut 0 bases from V and 7 bases from J, with 16 bases between. This CDR3 contains 15 residues. CDR1 and CDR2 (germline): DFQATT, SNEGSKA (reference sequence). The CDR3 DNA reads as TGCAGTGCTAGAGATCCAGACGGGACGCATAATGAGCAGTTCTTC. This translates into CSARDPDGTHNEQFF.

V and J are TRBV7-9 and TRBJ1-4, with 9 bases matching TRBD1. V trimming: 7 bases; J trimming: 9 bases; junction bases outside the gene matches: 9. The CDR3 is 14 amino acids. CDR1 and CDR2 (germline): SEHNR, FQNEAQ (reference sequence). CDR3 in DNA: TGTGCCAGCACACCGGGACAGGGAATTAAAAAACTGTTTTTT. It yields the protein CASTPGQGIKKLFF.

The chain recombines TRBV3-1 with TRBJ2-3; the D gene is possibly TRBD1 (5 bases). Germline V CDR1 and CDR2: LGHDT, YNNKEL (reference sequence). The germline V and J ends were trimmed by 7 bases and 1 base, with 12 bases remaining between them. This CDR3 is built from 14 residues. CDR3 amino acids: CASTSSGRTDTQYF. CDR3 bases: TGTGCCAGCACCTCCTCAGGGCGCACAGATACGCAGTATTTT.

The chain joins TRBV13 to TRBJ2-7, with D perhaps TRBD1 or TRBD2 (5 bases each). Deletions cut 5 bases from V and 2 bases from J, with 16 bases between. The CDR3 spans 15 residues. Per germline, CDR1 PRHDT and CDR2 FYEKMQ (reference sequence). CDR3 region: CASSEAGTEPYEQYF. The CDR3 DNA reads TGTGCCAGCAGCGAAGCCGGGACCGAACCCTACGAGCAGTACTTC.

The chain is built from TRBV7-9 and TRBJ2-3, with D possibly being TRBD2 (6 bases). The CDR3 length is 15 residues. The germline gives CDR1 SEHNR, CDR2 FQNEAQ (reference sequence). The V end was cut by 6 bases, the J end by 2 bases, with 15 bases between. The CDR3 reads CASRYRAGFTDTQYF. The CDR3 DNA follows: TGTGCCAGCAGATACCGGGCGGGGTTCACAGATACGCAGTATTTT.

Only a few counts were recorded for this clonotype. The CDR3 sequence: CATSTRQNYEQYF. CDR3 bases: TGTGCCACCAGCACTCGGCAGAACTACGAGCAGTACTTC. V usage is TRBV15 and J usage is TRBJ2-7; no firm D call. Trimming pared 4 bases from V and 3 bases from J, leaving 10 bases between. Per germline, CDR1 LNHNV and CDR2 YYDKDF (reference sequence). The CDR3 sequence is 13 residues long.